The subject of this entry is one T cell receptor (beta chain). Antigen unknown. The junction had 3 bases not matched to a gene; V was cut back by 2 bases and J by 3 bases. Germline V lookup: CDR1 LNHDA, CDR2 SQIVND (reference sequence). This CDR3 has 14 residues. The sample belongs to a study of cytomegalovirus exposure and HLA in healthy donors. The study's findings and limits: Several of the most significant clusters appeared linked to common viral pathogens, based on a later analysis.

In the PCR, 60 Vbeta and 13 Jbeta primers were used. Repertoires were generated with immunoSEQ multiplex PCR, while TCRdb's copy carries only in-frame clones and drops some. The sample shows about 130,000 clones, around 82% of them seen only once. The specimen sequenced was PBMCs. The clonotype originates from a male donor in good health and CMV-seropositive. The chain combines TRBV19 with TRBJ2-7, with 8 bases that match TRBD2. CDR3 nucleotide sequence: TGTGCCAGTAGTATACTAGCGGGTCGCTACGAGCAGTACTTC. It encodes CASSILAGRYEQYF.